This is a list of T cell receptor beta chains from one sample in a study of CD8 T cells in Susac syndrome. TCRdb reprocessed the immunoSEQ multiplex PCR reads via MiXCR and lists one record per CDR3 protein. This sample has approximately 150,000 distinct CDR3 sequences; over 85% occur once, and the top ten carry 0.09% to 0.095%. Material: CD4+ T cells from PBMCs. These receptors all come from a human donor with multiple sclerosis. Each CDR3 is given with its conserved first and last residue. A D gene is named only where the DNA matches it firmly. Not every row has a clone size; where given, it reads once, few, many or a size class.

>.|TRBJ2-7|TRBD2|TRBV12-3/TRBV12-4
CASSSGGGVFYEQYF
TGTGCCAGCAGTTCTGGCGGGGGAGTTTTCTACGAGCAGTACTTC
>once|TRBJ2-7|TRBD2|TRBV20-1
CSAVPGLPYEQYF
TGCAGTGCCGTACCGGGACTACCTTACGAGCAGTACTTC
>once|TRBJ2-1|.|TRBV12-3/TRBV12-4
CASYGGQEALADPYNEQFF
TGTGCCAGTTACGGGGGACAGGAGGCACTAGCGGATCCCTACAATGAGCAGTTCTTC
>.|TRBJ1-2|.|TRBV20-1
CSAALPGRQNYGYTF
TGCAGTGCGGCCCTACCGGGACGGCAGAACTATGGCTACACCTTC
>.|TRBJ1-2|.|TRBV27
CASSSRFTGYTF
TGTGCCAGCAGTTCCAGGTTTACTGGCTACACCTTC
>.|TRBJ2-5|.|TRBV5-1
CASSSDILGETQYF
TGCGCCAGCAGCTCGGACATACTAGGGGAGACCCAGTACTTC
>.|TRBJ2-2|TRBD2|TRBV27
CASRQNRLAGTGELFF
TGTGCCAGCAGACAGAATAGACTAGCGGGGACCGGGGAGCTGTTTTTT
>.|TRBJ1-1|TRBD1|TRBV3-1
CASSQGTGPEAFF
TGTGCCAGCAGCCAAGGGACAGGCCCTGAAGCTTTCTTT
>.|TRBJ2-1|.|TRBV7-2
CASSLVAGTNNEQFF
TGTGCCAGCAGCTTAGTGGCGGGCACCAACAATGAGCAGTTCTTC
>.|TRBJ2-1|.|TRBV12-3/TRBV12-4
CASSPTDEQFF
TGTGCCAGCAGTCCTACGGATGAGCAGTTCTTC
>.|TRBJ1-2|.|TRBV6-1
CASSGRAGERGYTF
TGTGCCAGCAGTGGAAGGGCGGGTGAGAGAGGCTACACCTTC
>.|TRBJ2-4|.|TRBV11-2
CASSVSRDKKNIQYF
TGTGCCAGCAGCGTTTCCCGGGACAAGAAAAACATTCAGTACTTC